The 20 T cell receptor beta chains listed next were all sequenced from one sample in a study of blood T cells in healthy people across ages. Through a sample-barcoded 5' primer and a J-beta primer mix, a second PCR was run for 7 to 11 cycles. TCRdb re-derived calls from the 5' RACE reads in MiXCR, one entry per CDR3 protein. The sample records approximately 1.5 million distinct CDR3 sequences, roughly a third being singletons. Sequences were obtained from blood. All receptors come from a woman in her twenties or thirties in good health.

The rearrangement uses TRBV7-2 and TRBJ2-7; D is ambiguous. Trimming shortened V by 5 bases and J by 2 bases, and 13 bases separated the two germline ends. CDR3 length equals 14 residues. Germline V gene data show CDR1 as SGHTA and CDR2 as FQGNSA. Here the CDR3 DNA reads TGTGCCAGCAGCAGAGACACCGTAACCTACGAGCAGTACTTC. It specifies CASSRDTVTYEQYF.

Remarks on this clonotype: The junction shows a germline mismatch at one end, possibly a read error. Here the CDR3 DNA reads TGTGCCAGCAGTAGGCGCGGACAGCTGAACACTAAAGCTTTCTTT. Translated, it gives CASSRRGQLNTKAFF. The chain combines TRBV6-6 with TRBJ1-1; maybe TRBD1 (6 bases). Germline loops: CDR1 MNHNY, CDR2 SVGAGI (reference sequence). CDR3 length equals 15 residues.

The chain has TRBV27 and TRBJ2-7, with 16 bases identical to TRBD2. After removal of 6 bases from V and 3 bases from J, the junction contained 2 bases not matched to a gene. There are 15 residues in the CDR3. Looked up from germline, CDR1 is MNHEY and CDR2 is SMNVEV (reference sequence). CDR3 DNA: TGTGCCAGCAGGGGACTAGCGGGAGGGGTCTACGAGCAGTACTTC. It encodes CASRGLAGGVYEQYF.

The genes are TRBV28 and TRBJ2-5; D perhaps matches TRBD2 (7 bases). The V gene's germline CDR1 is MDHEN and CDR2 SYDVKM. V was shortened by 5 bases and J by 4 bases, with 26 bases between the two germline ends. The CDR3 runs 18 residues. The CDR3 DNA follows: TGTGCCAGCAGTGGACAGTGGGGACTACAGAGAAAGGGAGAGACCCAGTACTTC. This codes for CASSGQWGLQRKGETQYF.

The chain links TRBV12-3 or TRBV12-4 to TRBJ2-1, with a tentative D call TRBD2 (5 bases). The CDR3 totals 15 residues. V dropped 2 bases and J dropped 8 bases, with 16 bases sitting between them. This CDR3 reads CASSLRGLKSDEQFF. The CDR3 DNA is TGTGCCAGCAGTTTACGGGGTTTGAAGAGCGATGAGCAGTTCTTC.

The V and J genes are TRBV18 and TRBJ2-7; D could derive from TRBD1 or TRBD2 (6 bases each). The CDR3 consists of 15 residues. Trimming took 6 bases from V and 6 from J, leaving 21 bases between them. Germline CDR1 is KGHSH and CDR2 is LQKENI. As DNA, the CDR3 is TGTGCCAGCTCCGGAGGGCGTGGGGGGCCCCCCGAGCAGTACTTC. It translates to CASSGGRGGPPEQYF.

This clonotype was found a few times. V usage is TRBV5-1 and J usage is TRBJ2-3; TRBD2 matches 7 bases. The CDR3 has 16 amino acids. CDR1 and CDR2 (germline): SGHRS, YFSETQ. Trimming removed 0 bases from V and 4 bases from J; junction bases left unmatched: 8. CDR3 nucleotides: TGCGCCAGCAGCTTGGGCGTGGCGGGGGAGTCAGATACGCAGTATTTT. Translation: CASSLGVAGESDTQYF.

In this sample, this clonotype turned up a few times. V and J are TRBV3-1 and TRBJ2-2; D is undetermined. V was pared by 2 bases and J by 6 bases, with 16 bases between. The CDR3 is 16 residues long. The germline CDR1 and CDR2 sequences are LGHDT and YNNKEL (reference sequence). CDR3 sequence: CASSQFPAWWAGELFF. The CDR3 nucleotides read TGTGCCAGCAGCCAATTTCCGGCCTGGTGGGCCGGGGAGCTGTTTTTT.

This clonotype was observed a few times. The chain employs TRBV20-1 and TRBJ1-2, with no clear D. Germline CDR1 DFQATT, CDR2 SNEGSKA (reference sequence). The CDR3 has 11 residues. The V end lost 5 bases, the J end lost 4 bases, and 8 bases lay between the germline ends. CDR3 in amino acids: CSAGKTYGYTF. In DNA form, the CDR3 reads TGCAGTGCTGGGAAAACCTATGGCTACACCTTC.

As DNA, the CDR3 is TGCGCCAGCAACCGGACAGACCAAGAGACCCAGTACTTC. Amino acids: CASNRTDQETQYF. The chain is built from TRBV4-1 and TRBJ2-5, with D possibly TRBD1 on 6 matching bases. The germline V gene encodes CDR1 MGHRA and CDR2 YSYEKL. The CDR3 totals 13 residues. The V and J ends lost 7 bases and 0 bases respectively, with 9 bases between them.

This clonotype was seen only a few times. The rearrangement links TRBV12-3 or TRBV12-4 to TRBJ2-3; 10 bases align to TRBD2. The CDR3 runs to 17 residues. V was clipped by 5 bases and J by 5 bases; unmatched bases: 13. The CDR3 region is CASSPVRAGGPLDTQYF. The CDR3 DNA reads as TGTGCCAGCAGTCCGGTTAGAGCGGGAGGGCCTTTAGATACGCAGTATTTT.

The rearrangement links TRBV9 to TRBJ2-3, with 8 bases lining up with TRBD2. CDR1 and CDR2 from the germline V gene are SGDLS and YYNGEE. This CDR3 is built from 17 residues. After removal of 0 bases from V and 0 bases from J, the junction contained 6 bases not matched to a gene. The DNA for the CDR3 is TGTGCCAGCAGCGTAGGGGGGCGGGGGGCTAGCACAGATACGCAGTATTTT. This sequence encodes CASSVGGRGASTDTQYF.

J is TRBJ1-6 and V is TRBV6-2 or TRBV6-3; possibly TRBD1 for D (5 bases). Trimming removed 6 bases at V and 9 bases at J, with 18 bases between. Germline V CDR1 and CDR2: MNHEY, SVGEGT. CDR3 length: 15 amino acids. The CDR3 here is CASSRDATAGSPLHF. CDR3 DNA: TGTGCCAGCAGCCGGGACGCCACGGCGGGTTCACCCCTCCACTTT.

In its sample, this clonotype was seen a few times. The V and J genes are TRBV20-1 and TRBJ2-7, with 12 positions matching TRBD2. The CDR3 contains 15 residues. Germline lookup yields CDR1 DFQATT and CDR2 SNEGSKA (reference sequence). The V segment lost 3 bases and the J segment 3 bases; nucleotides outside the gene matches: 6. The CDR3 DNA follows: TGCAGTGCTAGTTCGACTAGCGGGAGCTTCTACGAGCAGTACTTC. Protein: CSASSTSGSFYEQYF.

The chain joins TRBV19 to TRBJ2-1; D not certain. Germline V gene data show CDR1 as LNHDA and CDR2 as SQIVND (reference sequence). The CDR3 is 12 amino acids. V was shortened by 10 bases and J by 3 bases, with 10 bases between the two germline ends. The CDR3 nucleotides are TGTGCCACCCGATATAGCTACAATGAGCAGTTCTTC. It codes for CATRYSYNEQFF.

V usage is TRBV27 and J usage is TRBJ2-1, with D tentatively TRBD2 (6 bases). V shed 6 bases and J shed 4 bases, with 13 bases lying between them. The germline gives CDR1 MNHEY, CDR2 SMNVEV (reference sequence). This CDR3 is 14 amino acids long. In DNA form, the CDR3 reads TGTGCCAGCAGCCTGGGACTTCCGTACAATGAGCAGTTCTTC. Its protein product is CASSLGLPYNEQFF.

The rearrangement links TRBV15 to TRBJ1-5; a weak D match, TRBD1 (5 bases). The V and J ends lost 3 bases and 5 bases respectively, with 11 bases between them. The CDR3 extends over 14 amino acids. Germline V gene data show CDR1 as LNHNV and CDR2 as YYDKDF (reference sequence). This chain's CDR3 is CATSRAGDYQPQHF. The CDR3 DNA reads TGTGCCACCAGCAGGGCCGGGGACTATCAGCCCCAGCATTTT. Together with reference TRBV15 and TRBJ1-5, the CDR3 gives the full variable domain: DAMVIQNPRYQVTQFGKPVTLSCSQTLNHNVMYWYQQKSSQAPKLLFHYYDKDFNNEADTPDNFQSRRPNTSFCFLDIRSPGLGDTAMYLCATSRAGDYQPQHFGDGTRLSIL.

The J gene is TRBJ2-5, the V gene TRBV9, with TRBD1 matching over 8 bases. Per germline, CDR1 SGDLS and CDR2 YYNGEE. This CDR3 region has 16 residues. J gave up 4 bases and V 5 bases, and 13 bases lay outside the gene matches. In DNA form, the CDR3 reads TGTGCCAGCAGTTTAGTCATGGGACAGGAGTTAGAGACCCAGTACTTC. The encoded protein is CASSLVMGQELETQYF.

The gene calls are TRBV12-3 or TRBV12-4 and TRBJ1-5; D gene uncertain. Trimming left V 7 bases short and J 3 bases short, with 7 bases between. The CDR3 loop spans 12 amino acids. The chain's CDR3 is CASKAANQPQHF. DNA of the CDR3: TGTGCCAGCAAGGCGGCCAATCAGCCCCAGCATTTT.

The chain employs TRBV29-1 and TRBJ2-5; D is possibly TRBD2 (5 bases). Trimming shortened V by 4 bases and J by 7 bases, and 13 bases separated the two germline ends. Germline V gene sequence: CDR1 SQVTM, CDR2 ANQGSEA. The CDR3 has 12 residues. This chain's CDR3 is CSVVGRSGTQYF. CDR3 DNA: TGCAGCGTTGTAGGAAGGAGCGGGACCCAGTACTTC.